This entry concerns a single T cell receptor beta chain. Measured with immunoSEQ multiplex PCR; TCRdb has only the in-frame clones, and not every one. In the table there are around 78,000 clones, 91% of which are singletons. The CDR3 consists of 14 residues. CDR1 and CDR2 from the germline V gene are LNHNV and YYDKDF (reference sequence). V lost 3 bases and J lost 1, with 9 bases in between. The data belong to a study of T cell changes during pregnancy in multiple sclerosis. Sequencing was performed on peripheral blood, taken in the third trimester of pregnancy. The chain joins TRBV15 to TRBJ1-1; possibly TRBD1 for D (5 bases). The clonotype was recovered from a female donor in good health, enrolled as a control in a pregnancy study. For the CDR3, the DNA is TGTGCCACCAGCAGGGGGGGGTCGAACACTGAAGCTTTCTTT. Encoded protein: CATSRGGSNTEAFF.